The present entry profiles one T cell receptor beta chain with its context. As yet, its antigen is unknown. This entry is derived from a study of somatic mutations in cytotoxic T cells in rheumatoid arthritis. The study's findings and limits: The largest CD8+ clone made up over 20% of CD8+ cells in about an eighth of the 65 patients.

The trim removed 4 bases at V and 6 bases at J, leaving 6 bases unmatched. The CDR3 extends over 15 amino acids. Germline CDR1 MNHEY, CDR2 SVGAGI. The repertoire was sequenced with immunoSEQ multiplex PCR; TCRdb's copy has only in-frame clones and lacks some. This table has several thousand clones, approximately 75% appearing once. This TCR was recovered from a woman between 65 and 79 years old with rheumatoid arthritis. The chain recombines TRBV6-5 with TRBJ2-5; 12 nucleotides line up with TRBD1. This sample comprised CD8+ T cells sorted from blood, obtained at a follow-up visit. Here the CDR3 reads CASSSGQGALKTQYF. Here the CDR3 DNA reads TGTGCCAGCAGTTCGGGACAGGGGGCGCTGAAGACCCAGTACTTC.